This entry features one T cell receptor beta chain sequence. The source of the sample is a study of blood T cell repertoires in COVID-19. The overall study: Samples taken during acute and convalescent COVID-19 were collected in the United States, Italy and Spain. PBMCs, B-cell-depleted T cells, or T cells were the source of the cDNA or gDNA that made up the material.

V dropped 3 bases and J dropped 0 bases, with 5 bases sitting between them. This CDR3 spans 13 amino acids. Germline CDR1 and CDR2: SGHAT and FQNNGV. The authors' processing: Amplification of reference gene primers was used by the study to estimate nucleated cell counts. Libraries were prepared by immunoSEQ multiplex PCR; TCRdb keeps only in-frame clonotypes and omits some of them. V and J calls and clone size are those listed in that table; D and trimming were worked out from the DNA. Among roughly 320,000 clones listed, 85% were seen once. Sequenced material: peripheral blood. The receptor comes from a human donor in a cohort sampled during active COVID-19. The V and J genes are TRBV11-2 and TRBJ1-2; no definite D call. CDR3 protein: CASSFDTNYGYTF. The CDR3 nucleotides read TGTGCCAGCAGCTTCGACACTAACTATGGCTACACCTTC.